The 17 T cell receptor beta chains presented below share a single source sample, sequenced in a study of cytomegalovirus exposure and HLA in healthy donors. 60 Vbeta and 13 Jbeta primers were used in PCR. Produced via immunoSEQ multiplex PCR; TCRdb's table is partial and in-frame only. The sample contains approximately 190,000 clones, about four fifths of which appear only once. The sample comprised PBMCs. The receptors were sampled from a man aged 35-49 years in good health and CMV-seropositive.

This chain joins TRBV5-4 and TRBJ1-4; D uncertain. V was clipped by 0 bases and J by 8 bases, with 8 bases between them. Looked up from germline, CDR1 is SGHNT and CDR2 is YYREEE (reference sequence). This CDR3 is built from 13 residues. In nucleotides, the CDR3 is TGTGCCAGCAGCTTGGCGGCGGGGGAAAAACTGTTTTTT. This sequence encodes CASSLAAGEKLFF.

The chain links TRBV28 to TRBJ2-5; 7 nucleotides align to TRBD2. CDR1 is MDHEN and CDR2 is SYDVKM in the germline V gene. With 6 bases clipped from V and 0 bases from J, the junction kept 7 bases outside the gene matches. CDR3 length equals 15 residues. CDR3 bases: TGTGCCAGCAGCCTTGGCGGGAGCTACCAAGAGACCCAGTACTTC. The encoded protein is CASSLGGSYQETQYF.

This clone turned up a few times. The V call is TRBV29-1, the J call TRBJ2-2; D is ambiguous. V was shortened by 4 bases and J by 2 bases, with 8 bases between the two germline ends. The germline CDR1 and CDR2 sequences are SQVTM and ANQGSEA. This CDR3 comprises 13 residues. CDR3 nucleotide sequence: TGCAGCGTTGGGGCAGTTAACACCGGGGAGCTGTTTTTT. Translation: CSVGAVNTGELFF.

The rearrangement joins TRBV7-9 to TRBJ1-2, with TRBD1 matching over 7 bases. The V and J ends lost 4 bases and 8 bases, in that order; junction bases with no gene match: 16. The CDR3 runs 16 residues. Looked up from germline, CDR1 is SEHNR and CDR2 is FQNEAQ (reference sequence). CDR3 in amino acids: CASSWTSEQGSSGYTF. Here the CDR3 DNA reads TGTGCCAGCAGCTGGACTTCCGAACAGGGGTCGTCCGGCTACACCTTC.

This chain links TRBV15 with TRBJ1-1; the D gene is possibly TRBD1 (5 bases). There are 14 residues in the CDR3. Trimming removed 1 base from V and 4 bases from J, with 10 bases in between. The germline V gene encodes CDR1 LNHNV and CDR2 YYDKDF (reference sequence). The CDR3 spells CATSRGGVGTEAFF. In nucleotides, the CDR3 is TGTGCCACCAGCAGAGGGGGGGTGGGCACTGAAGCTTTCTTT. Full variable domain (missing parts from reference TRBV15 and TRBJ1-1): DAMVIQNPRYQVTQFGKPVTLSCSQTLNHNVMYWYQQKSSQAPKLLFHYYDKDFNNEADTPDNFQSRRPNTSFCFLDIRSPGLGDTAMYLCATSRGGVGTEAFFGQGTRLTVV.

V and J are TRBV5-4 and TRBJ2-3; 10 bases fit TRBD2. The trim removed 1 base at V and 1 base at J, leaving 12 bases unmatched. The CDR3 covers 19 residues. In germline, CDR1 is SGHNT, CDR2 YYREEE (reference sequence). CDR3 loop: CASSLTGDKLAGRTDTQYF. The CDR3 nucleotides read TGTGCCAGCAGCTTGACAGGGGATAAACTAGCGGGACGCACAGATACGCAGTATTTT.

The chain joins TRBV6-5 to TRBJ1-6, with D maybe TRBD1 (5 bases). V lost 6 bases and J 9 bases, leaving 18 bases between the germline ends. CDR1 MNHEY and CDR2 SVGAGI come from the germline V gene. The CDR3 runs 15 residues. The CDR3 DNA reads TGTGCCAGCAGCCCAACCAGGGTATGGGTTTCACCCCTCCACTTT. Protein product: CASSPTRVWVSPLHF.

The rearrangement joins TRBV5-4 to TRBJ2-7; possible D gene TRBD2, 6 bases. Trimming left V 4 bases short and J 2 bases short, with 13 bases between. The CDR3 extends over 14 amino acids. Germline V CDR1 and CDR2: SGHNT, YYREEE (reference sequence). The CDR3 is CASSPGGVPYEQYF. For the CDR3, the DNA is TGTGCCAGCAGCCCCGGGGGTGTCCCCTACGAGCAGTACTTC.

CDR3 sequence (DNA): TGTGCCAGCAGTGATTCAGGGGTGGGGTACACTAATGAAAAACTGTTTTTT. It specifies CASSDSGVGYTNEKLFF. V is TRBV25-1 and J is TRBJ1-4; tentatively, D is TRBD1 (6 bases). This CDR3 has 17 residues. CDR1 MGHDK and CDR2 SYGVNS come from the germline V gene. V lost 3 bases and J lost 2, with 16 bases in between.

This chain's CDR3 is CASRPNRDSGNTIYF. The CDR3 nucleotides are TGCGCCAGCAGACCTAACAGAGACTCTGGAAACACCATATATTTT. The gene calls are TRBV5-1 and TRBJ1-3; D remains ambiguous. Between the trimmed V and J ends, which lost 5 bases and 0 bases, there was a span of 12 bases. In germline, CDR1 is SGHRS, CDR2 YFSETQ. This CDR3 has 15 residues.

The chain uses TRBV4-3 and TRBJ1-4; D ambiguous. V was pared by 1 base and J by 6 bases, with 12 bases between. CDR1 and CDR2 from the germline V gene are LGHNA and YSLEER. This CDR3 contains 15 residues. The CDR3 DNA sequence: TGCGCCAGCAGCCAAGTTCGGGAGCCAGATGAAAAACTGTTTTTT. It translates to CASSQVREPDEKLFF.

This chain connects TRBV5-1 to TRBJ2-1, with TRBD2 matching over 14 bases. The length of the CDR3 is 14 residues. The junction had 1 base not matched to a gene; V was cut back by 5 bases and J by 6 bases. From germline, CDR1 is SGHRS and CDR2 YFSETQ. CDR3 protein: CASSGTSGSNEQFF. CDR3 DNA sequence: TGCGCCAGCAGTGGGACTAGCGGGAGCAATGAGCAGTTCTTC.

The CDR3 is CASSFYDRSQETQYF. The CDR3 DNA is TGTGCCAGCAGCTTTTACGACAGGTCCCAAGAGACCCAGTACTTC. The chain employs TRBV5-6 and TRBJ2-5, with D possibly TRBD1 on 6 matching bases. V was clipped by 2 bases and J by 1 base, with 12 bases between them. Looked up from germline, CDR1 is SGHDT and CDR2 is YYEEEE. There are 15 residues in the CDR3.

The V and J genes are TRBV29-1 and TRBJ1-2; no firm D call. The CDR3 loop spans 14 amino acids. Trimming stripped 6 bases from V and 4 bases from J, with 18 bases between. The germline V gene has CDR1 SQVTM and CDR2 ANQGSEA. CDR3 coding DNA: TGCAGCGTAACGAAAATAAGCGGACGCTATGGCTACACCTTC. This codes for CSVTKISGRYGYTF.

This clone was found once. The gene calls are TRBV6-5 and TRBJ2-2; the D is unclear. Germline CDR1 is MNHEY and CDR2 is SVGAGI. The V end lost 0 bases, the J end lost 1 base, and 3 bases lay between the germline ends. This CDR3 comprises 14 residues. DNA of the CDR3: TGTGCCAGCAGTTACTCCCAGAACACCGGGGAGCTGTTTTTT. The encoded protein is CASSYSQNTGELFF.

This sequence joins TRBV6-5 and TRBJ1-1; D unresolved. V gave up 6 bases and J gave up 4 bases, with 18 bases separating them. Germline-derived CDR1 and CDR2 are MNHEY and SVGAGI. The CDR3 has 15 residues. CDR3 amino acids: CASSVLWRRVTEAFF. CDR3 coding DNA: TGTGCCAGCAGCGTTCTGTGGCGGAGGGTCACTGAAGCTTTCTTT.

The rearrangement links TRBV14 to TRBJ2-7; 9 bases align to TRBD1. The CDR3 has 15 residues. V was clipped by 8 bases and J by 1 base; unmatched bases: 9. CDR1 is SGHDN and CDR2 is FVKESK in the germline V gene. CDR3 sequence: CASRSGQGSSYEQYF. The CDR3 nucleotides are TGTGCCAGCCGGAGTGGACAGGGGTCGTCCTACGAGCAGTACTTC.